This T cell receptor (beta chain) was captured in a study of T cell repertoires in aging, cancer and after chemotherapy. Findings and caveats of the study: Across the chemotherapy interval, each cancer cohort showed higher median generation probability, suggesting thymic rebound. Immunological memory after chemotherapy cannot be judged from the repertoire data.

Peripheral blood genomic DNA, not sorted cells or RNA, was the template. By share, this clonotype ranks as medium-sized. What it binds is unknown. TRB rearrangements spanning V, D and J were amplified using mixed TRB-A/B primers. TCRdb redid the calling of the multiplex PCR reads with MiXCR, one entry per CDR3 protein. This table holds about 2,000 distinct CDR3 sequences, 20% to 25% found once. The CDR3 has 16 residues. Per the germline V gene, CDR1 is SGHVS and CDR2 is FNYEAQ. Deletions cut 5 bases from V and 0 bases from J, with 14 bases between. The V call is TRBV7-6, the J call TRBJ1-3, with D possibly TRBD1 on 5 matching bases. The receptor comes from a human donor with a solid tumor. The specimen was blood. The CDR3 nucleotides are TGTGCCAGCAGCCCGTGGGGGACGGACTCTGGAAACACCATATATTTT. This encodes CASSPWGTDSGNTIYF.